This T cell receptor beta chain was retrieved from a study of siplizumab effects on memory and regulatory T cells. Comments on this clone: The antigen remains undetermined.

Germline assignment: CDR1 SGHTA and CDR2 FQGNSA. Deletions cut 0 bases from V and 4 bases from J, with 18 bases between. The CDR3 runs to 17 residues. Sequenced by immunoSEQ multiplex PCR; TCRdb stores in-frame clones only, minus some. Found here are over 85,000 clones, roughly 94% of them singletons; the top ten hold 0.3%. Study results and limitations: Proliferating Tregs from siplizumab cultures lacked functional confirmation of suppression.

The sample comprised non-Treg CD4+ T cells sorted from blood. The receptor's source is a human donor in good health. The chain joins TRBV7-2 to TRBJ1-1; the D gene is possibly TRBD1 (5 bases). The chain's CDR3 is CASSLALTWQGGTEAFF. CDR3 coding DNA: TGTGCCAGCAGCTTAGCGCTAACATGGCAGGGAGGCACTGAAGCTTTCTTT.